Below, 20 T cell receptor beta chains from the same sample are listed, as sequenced in a study of blood T cell repertoires in COVID-19. Repertoires were generated with immunoSEQ multiplex PCR, while TCRdb's copy carries only in-frame clones and drops some. The sample shows some 100,000 clones, 89% of them seen only once. The sequenced material came from peripheral blood. The receptors come from an elderly woman with active COVID-19.

The genes are TRBV28 and TRBJ2-7; 7 nucleotides line up with TRBD1. This CDR3 has 14 residues. Trimming cost V 7 bases and J 1 base; bases outside gene matches: 7. Germline V gene data show CDR1 as MDHEN and CDR2 as SYDVKM. The CDR3 DNA sequence: TGTGCCAGCAAAGGGGGCCTGAGGTCCTACGAGCAGTACTTC. This encodes CASKGGLRSYEQYF. The entire variable domain, with the rest obtained from reference TRBV28 and TRBJ2-7, is as follows: DVKVTQSSRYLVKRTGEKVFLECVQDMDHENMFWYRQDPGLGLRLIYFSYDVKMKEKGDIPEGYSVSREKKERFSLILESASTNQTSMYLCASKGGLRSYEQYFGPGTRLTVT.

The table lists this clone with a count of one. The chain joins TRBV12-3 or TRBV12-4 to TRBJ2-2, with D possibly being TRBD2 (5 bases). The CDR3 has 10 residues. The V end was cut by 8 bases, the J end by 7 bases, with 5 bases between. CDR3 coding DNA: TGTGCCAGCCGGGGCGGGGAGCTGTTTTTT. Translated: CASRGGELFF.

This clone was counted only a few times. The chain employs TRBV19 and TRBJ1-2; D remains ambiguous. Germline-derived CDR1 and CDR2 are LNHDA and SQIVND (reference sequence). Trimming cost V 4 bases and J 5 bases, with 8 bases left between them. The CDR3 loop spans 12 amino acids. CDR3 residues: CASSRRDYGYTF. DNA of the CDR3: TGTGCCAGTAGTAGGCGGGATTATGGCTACACCTTC.

The chain uses TRBV29-1 and TRBJ2-1; 16 bases line up with TRBD2. Trimming cost V 7 bases and J 7 bases; bases outside gene matches: 4. The CDR3 loop spans 14 amino acids. Germline CDR1 is SQVTM and CDR2 is ANQGSEA. The DNA of the CDR3 is TGCAGCGCCGTGGGACTAGCGGGAGGGAATGAGCAGTTCTTC. Translating gives CSAVGLAGGNEQFF.

CDR3 in amino acids: CASSSGTSGRANTDTQYF. CDR3 DNA: TGCGCCAGCAGCTCAGGGACTAGCGGGAGGGCCAACACAGATACGCAGTATTTT. The V and J genes are TRBV5-1 and TRBJ2-3; 16 nucleotides align to TRBD2. CDR3 length: 18 residues. Losses at the gene ends were 3 bases for V and 2 bases for J; bases not matched to a gene: 6. CDR1 is SGHRS, CDR2 YFSETQ, per germline.

This sequence joins TRBV2 and TRBJ1-4, with no clear D. The V end lost 5 bases, the J end lost 3 bases, and 10 bases lay between the germline ends. Per the germline V gene, CDR1 is SNHLY and CDR2 is FYNNEI. This CDR3 is built from 14 residues. CDR3 amino acids: CASSLGQPNEKLFF. The CDR3 DNA reads as TGTGCCAGCAGTCTGGGCCAGCCTAATGAAAAACTGTTTTTT.

The chain recombines TRBV18 with TRBJ2-1; D might be TRBD1 (6 bases). Trimming took 2 bases from V and 9 from J, leaving 11 bases between them. The germline CDR1 and CDR2 sequences are KGHSH and LQKENI. CDR3 length: 13 residues. CDR3 DNA sequence: TGTGCCAGCTCACCAAACAGGGACGTTGAGCAGTTCTTC. Translation gives CASSPNRDVEQFF.

This sequence joins TRBV12-5 and TRBJ2-5; 7 nucleotides match TRBD2. The junction had 10 bases not matched to a gene; V was cut back by 7 bases and J by 5 bases. The CDR3 sequence is 14 residues long. Germline V gives CDR1 LGHNT, CDR2 FRNRAP. As DNA, the CDR3 is TGTGCTAGTGCCCAGGCTAGCGGTTATGAGACCCAGTACTTC. It encodes CASAQASGYETQYF.

V is TRBV5-8 and J is TRBJ2-5; TRBD1 matches 8 bases. The CDR3 is 15 amino acids. After removal of 4 bases from V and 4 bases from J, the junction contained 9 bases not matched to a gene. Germline CDR1 is SGHTS and CDR2 is YDEGEE. The CDR3, as DNA: TGTGCCAGCAGCCAGCAGGGGGCGCGGGGAGAGACCCAGTACTTC. As protein: CASSQQGARGETQYF.

This clone appeared once. The chain couples TRBV2 to TRBJ2-2; 7 bases agree with TRBD1. V trimming: 6 bases; J trimming: 0 bases; junction bases outside the gene matches: 7. Germline lookup yields CDR1 SNHLY and CDR2 FYNNEI. The CDR3 is 16 residues long. The CDR3: CASSPGTVANTGELFF. The CDR3 DNA is TGTGCCAGCAGCCCCGGGACAGTCGCGAACACCGGGGAGCTGTTTTTT. Filled out from reference TRBV2 and TRBJ2-2, the complete variable domain reads EPEVTQTPSHQVTQMGQEVILRCVPISNHLYFYWYRQILGQKVEFLVSFYNNEISEKSEIFDDQFSVERPDGSNFTLKIRSTKLEDSAMYFCASSPGTVANTGELFFGEGSRLTVL.

The V and J genes are TRBV12-5 and TRBJ2-1, with TRBD2 matching over 7 bases. The CDR3 has 14 amino acids. Looked up from germline, CDR1 is LGHNT and CDR2 is FRNRAP. With V trimmed by 4 bases and J by 7 bases, 7 bases remained unmatched. CDR3 DNA sequence: TGTGCTAGTGGTTCGTGGGAGGGGTGGAATGAGCAGTTCTTC. Translated: CASGSWEGWNEQFF.

The chain employs TRBV12-3 or TRBV12-4 and TRBJ1-2, with D tentatively TRBD1 (5 bases). The CDR3 covers 12 residues. The V end lost 7 bases, the J end lost 8 bases, and 14 bases lay between the germline ends. As DNA, the CDR3 is TGTGCCAGCAAAACGGGGGATCGAGGCTACACCTTC. It encodes CASKTGDRGYTF.

The gene calls are TRBV12-3 or TRBV12-4 and TRBJ2-1, with unresolved D. V was trimmed by 6 bases and J by 14 bases, leaving 17 bases between them. This CDR3 region has 12 residues. The CDR3 protein is CASSTSVPREFF. The CDR3 coding sequence is TGTGCCAGCAGCACCAGTGTACCTCGGGAGTTCTTC.

The V call is TRBV19, the J call TRBJ2-7; the D gene is possibly TRBD2 (6 bases). Germline CDR1 and CDR2: LNHDA and SQIVND (reference sequence). The CDR3 has 13 amino acids. V was pared by 9 bases and J by 3 bases, with 15 bases between. DNA of the CDR3: TGTGCCAGCCAATTGACTAGAGGCTACGAGCAGTACTTC. This translates into CASQLTRGYEQYF.

The V call is TRBV2, the J call TRBJ1-1; D remains unclear. Trimming shortened V by 9 bases and J by 5 bases, and 22 bases separated the two germline ends. This CDR3 is 15 amino acids long. CDR1 SNHLY and CDR2 FYNNEI come from the germline V gene. CDR3 nucleotides: TGTGCCAGTCACCGGAGAGGGTCCCTGGGGACTGAAGCTTTCTTT. This encodes CASHRRGSLGTEAFF.

The V call is TRBV7-6, the J call TRBJ2-1; 9 nucleotides line up with TRBD2. J lost 7 bases, V lost 1 base, and 2 bases had no gene match. This CDR3 has 14 residues. Germline CDR1 reads SGHVS; CDR2 reads FNYEAQ. This CDR3 is CASSLVAGGNEQFF. The CDR3 bases are TGTGCCAGCAGCTTAGTGGCGGGAGGGAATGAGCAGTTCTTC.

The V gene is TRBV5-1, the J gene TRBJ2-7; maybe TRBD2 (6 bases). V shed 8 bases and J shed 3 bases, with 30 bases lying between them. From germline, CDR1 is SGHRS and CDR2 YFSETQ. The CDR3 spans 18 residues. As DNA, the CDR3 is TGCGCCAGTAAGGCACAGCGGGCGGATTCAAACTGGGGCTACGAGCAGTACTTC. Protein sequence: CASKAQRADSNWGYEQYF.

The V gene is TRBV15, the J gene TRBJ2-3; TRBD1 might be the D (5 bases). This CDR3 spans 15 amino acids. Per germline, CDR1 LNHNV and CDR2 YYDKDF (reference sequence). The ends were cut back, 1 base at V and 0 bases at J, with 8 bases in the middle. The CDR3 region is CATSRGQFSTDTQYF. CDR3 nucleotides: TGTGCCACCAGCAGAGGACAGTTTAGCACAGATACGCAGTATTTT.

This sequence joins TRBV5-6 and TRBJ1-5, with 8 bases fitting TRBD1. The CDR3 extends over 16 amino acids. Per germline, CDR1 SGHDT and CDR2 YYEEEE. With 0 bases clipped from V and 2 bases from J, the junction kept 4 bases outside the gene matches. The CDR3 nucleotides read TGTGCCAGCAGCTTGGGGCCGGACAGGGGCAATCAGCCCCAGCATTTT. It codes for CASSLGPDRGNQPQHF.

This clone was seen a single time. V is TRBV6-2 or TRBV6-3 and J is TRBJ2-2; 8 positions match TRBD2. V gave up 2 bases and J gave up 0 bases; unmatched junction bases: 2. The germline gives CDR1 MNHEY, CDR2 SVGEGT. The CDR3 spans 16 residues. DNA of the CDR3: TGTGCCAGCAGTTACCTACTAGCGGCGAACACCGGGGAGCTGTTTTTT. Translation gives CASSYLLAANTGELFF.